The 5 T cell receptor beta chains presented below share a single source sample, sequenced in a study of shared clonotypes between healthy human individuals. The assay was immunoSEQ multiplex PCR, and TCRdb's table has in-frame clones only and misses some. The repertoire includes around 2.3 million clones, roughly 95% of them detected once, and around 0.13% sits in the top ten. Sequencing input: naive CD4+ T cells sorted from blood. Sample subset: CD45RA+ positively selected. Receptors originate from a man aged 18 to 29 in good health.

V gene TRBV7-2 combines with J gene TRBJ1-1, with TRBD1 as a possible D gene (5 bases). In germline, CDR1 is SGHTA, CDR2 FQGNSA. V dropped 7 bases and J dropped 3 bases, with 18 bases sitting between them. This CDR3 spans 15 amino acids. CDR3 nucleotides: TGTGCCAGCAACCGGGTGGGCAGGGCTGACACTGAAGCTTTCTTT. It specifies CASNRVGRADTEAFF.

The chain recombines TRBV30 with TRBJ2-1; D is uncertain. This CDR3 has 15 residues. The V end lost 2 bases, the J end lost 1 base, and 12 bases lay between the germline ends. Per germline, CDR1 GTSNPN and CDR2 SVGIG (reference sequence). CDR3 in DNA: TGTGCCTGGAGTCTTGGTTTGAGATCCTACAATGAGCAGTTCTTC. It translates to CAWSLGLRSYNEQFF.

This clone has ten or more counts. As DNA, the CDR3 is TGTGCCAGCAGCCGACAGGGTATCTATGGCTACACCTTC. Residues: CASSRQGIYGYTF. The V call is TRBV5-8, the J call TRBJ1-2; 7 bases are a match to TRBD1. This CDR3 comprises 13 residues. The J segment lost 4 bases and the V segment lost 4 bases, leaving 4 bases of the junction unmatched. Germline V gene lookup returns CDR1 SGHTS and CDR2 YDEGEE.

The chain recombines TRBV29-1 with TRBJ2-1; 7 bases are a match to TRBD2. The ends lost 7 bases at V and 0 bases at J; junction bases unmatched: 6. Germline CDR1 reads SQVTM; CDR2 reads ANQGSEA. The CDR3 is 14 amino acids. The CDR3 nucleotides are TGCAGCGCCGGGGGGTCAAGCTCCTACAATGAGCAGTTCTTC. Amino acids: CSAGGSSSYNEQFF.

This chain joins TRBV5-4 and TRBJ1-1, with unresolved D. The CDR3 is 16 amino acids. V dropped 0 bases and J dropped 0 bases, with 12 bases sitting between them. Germline assignment: CDR1 SGHNT and CDR2 YYREEE (reference sequence). The CDR3 nucleotides are TGTGCCAGCAGCTTGGCGGAAGAGGGCCTGAACACTGAAGCTTTCTTT. Its protein product is CASSLAEEGLNTEAFF.